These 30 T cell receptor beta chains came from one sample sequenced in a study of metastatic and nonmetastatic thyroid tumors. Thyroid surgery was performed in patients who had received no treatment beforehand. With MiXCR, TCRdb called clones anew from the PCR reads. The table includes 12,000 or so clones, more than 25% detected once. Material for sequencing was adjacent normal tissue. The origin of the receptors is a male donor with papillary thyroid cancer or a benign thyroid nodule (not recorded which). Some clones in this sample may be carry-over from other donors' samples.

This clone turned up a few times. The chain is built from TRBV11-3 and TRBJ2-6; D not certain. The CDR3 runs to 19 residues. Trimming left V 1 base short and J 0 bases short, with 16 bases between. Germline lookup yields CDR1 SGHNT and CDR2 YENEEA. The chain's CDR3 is CASSLGGALTNSGANVLTF. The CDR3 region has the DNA TGTGCCAGCAGCTTAGGAGGTGCCCTAACGAACTCTGGGGCCAACGTCCTGACTTTC.

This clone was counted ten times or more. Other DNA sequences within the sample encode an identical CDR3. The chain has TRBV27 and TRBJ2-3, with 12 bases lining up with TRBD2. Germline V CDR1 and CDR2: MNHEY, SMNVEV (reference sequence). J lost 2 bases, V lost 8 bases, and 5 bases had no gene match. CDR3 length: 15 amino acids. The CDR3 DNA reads TGTGCCAGCTCGCTAGCGGGAGGGATCACAGATACGCAGTATTTT. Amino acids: CASSLAGGITDTQYF.

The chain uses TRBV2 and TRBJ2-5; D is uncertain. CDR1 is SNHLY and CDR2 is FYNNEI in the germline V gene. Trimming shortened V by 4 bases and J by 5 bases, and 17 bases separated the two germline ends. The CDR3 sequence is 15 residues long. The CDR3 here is CASSAPPSPPETQYF. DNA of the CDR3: TGTGCCAGCAGTGCACCTCCATCTCCCCCCGAGACCCAGTACTTC. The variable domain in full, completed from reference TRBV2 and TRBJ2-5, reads EPEVTQTPSHQVTQMGQEVILRCVPISNHLYFYWYRQILGQKVEFLVSFYNNEISEKSEIFDDQFSVERPDGSNFTLKIRSTKLEDSAMYFCASSAPPSPPETQYFGPGTRLLVL.

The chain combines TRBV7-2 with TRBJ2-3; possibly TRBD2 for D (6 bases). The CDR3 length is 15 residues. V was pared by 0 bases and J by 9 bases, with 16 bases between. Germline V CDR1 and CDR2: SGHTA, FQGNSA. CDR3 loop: CASSLAGGPEFTQYF. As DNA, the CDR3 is TGTGCCAGCAGCTTAGCCGGGGGACCAGAATTCACGCAGTATTTT.

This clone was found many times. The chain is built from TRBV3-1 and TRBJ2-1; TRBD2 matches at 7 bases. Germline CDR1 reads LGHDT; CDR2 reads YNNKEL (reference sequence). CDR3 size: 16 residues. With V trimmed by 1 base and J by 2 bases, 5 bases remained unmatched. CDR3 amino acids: CASSQGRGRAYNEQFF. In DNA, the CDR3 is TGTGCCAGCAGCCAAGGGCGGGGGAGGGCCTACAATGAGCAGTTCTTC.

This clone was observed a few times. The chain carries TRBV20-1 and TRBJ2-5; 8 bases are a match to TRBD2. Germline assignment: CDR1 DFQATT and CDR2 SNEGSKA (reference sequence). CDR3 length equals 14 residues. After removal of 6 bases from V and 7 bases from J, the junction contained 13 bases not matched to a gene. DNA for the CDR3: TGCAGTGCCTCCACTAGCGGCCCCCCTGGGACCCAGTACTTC. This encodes CSASTSGPPGTQYF.

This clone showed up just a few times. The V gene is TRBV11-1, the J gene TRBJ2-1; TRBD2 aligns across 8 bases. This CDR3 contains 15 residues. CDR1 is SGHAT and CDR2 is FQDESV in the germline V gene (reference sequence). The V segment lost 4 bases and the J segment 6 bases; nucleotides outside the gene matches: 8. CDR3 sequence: CASSWSGSEANEQFF. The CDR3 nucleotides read TGTGCCAGCAGCTGGAGCGGGAGCGAGGCCAATGAGCAGTTCTTC. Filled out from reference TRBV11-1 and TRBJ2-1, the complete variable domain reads EAEVAQSPRYKITEKSQAVAFWCDPISGHATLYWYRQILGQGPELLVQFQDESVVDDSQLPKDRFSAERLKGVDSTLKIQPAELGDSAMYLCASSWSGSEANEQFFGPGTRLTVL.

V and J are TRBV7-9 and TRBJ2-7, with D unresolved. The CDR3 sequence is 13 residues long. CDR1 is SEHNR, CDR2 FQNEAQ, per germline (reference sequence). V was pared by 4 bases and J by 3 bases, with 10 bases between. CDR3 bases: TGTGCCAGCAGCTCGGACCTATACTACGAGCAGTACTTC. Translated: CASSSDLYYEQYF.

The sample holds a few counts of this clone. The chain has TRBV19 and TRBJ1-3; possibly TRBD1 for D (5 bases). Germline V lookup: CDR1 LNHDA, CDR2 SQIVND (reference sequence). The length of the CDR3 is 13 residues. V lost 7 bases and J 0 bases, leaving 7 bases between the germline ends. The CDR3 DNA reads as TGTGCCAGTACACAGGTCTCTGGAAACACCATATATTTT. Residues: CASTQVSGNTIYF.

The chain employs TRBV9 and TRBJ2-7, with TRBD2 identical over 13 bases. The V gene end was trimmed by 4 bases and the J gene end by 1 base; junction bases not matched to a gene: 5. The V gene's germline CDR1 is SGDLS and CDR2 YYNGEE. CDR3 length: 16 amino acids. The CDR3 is CASSPGLAGESYEQYF. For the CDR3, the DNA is TGTGCCAGCAGCCCAGGACTAGCGGGAGAGTCCTACGAGCAGTACTTC.

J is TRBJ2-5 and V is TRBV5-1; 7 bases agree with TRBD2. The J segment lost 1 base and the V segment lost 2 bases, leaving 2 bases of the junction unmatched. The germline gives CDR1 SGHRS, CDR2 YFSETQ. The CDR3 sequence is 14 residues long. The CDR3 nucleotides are TGCGCCAGCAGCTTCGGGGGGACCCAAGAGACCCAGTACTTC. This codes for CASSFGGTQETQYF.

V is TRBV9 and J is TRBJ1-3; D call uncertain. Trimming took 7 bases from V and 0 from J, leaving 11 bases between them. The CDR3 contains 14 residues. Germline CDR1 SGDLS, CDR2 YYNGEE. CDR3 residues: CASGPRYSGNTIYF. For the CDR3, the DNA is TGTGCCAGCGGCCCCAGGTACTCTGGAAACACCATATATTTT.

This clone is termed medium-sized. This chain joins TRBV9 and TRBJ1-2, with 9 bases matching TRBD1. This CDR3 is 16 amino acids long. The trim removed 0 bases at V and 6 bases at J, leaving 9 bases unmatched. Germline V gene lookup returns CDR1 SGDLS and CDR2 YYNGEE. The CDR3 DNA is TGTGCCAGCAGCGTAGAGGTGGGACAGGGTTATAATGGCTACACCTTC. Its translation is CASSVEVGQGYNGYTF.

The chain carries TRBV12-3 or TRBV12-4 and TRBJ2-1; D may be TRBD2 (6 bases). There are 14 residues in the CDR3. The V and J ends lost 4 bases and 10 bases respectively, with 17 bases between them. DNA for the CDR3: TGTGCCAGCAGTTACGCCGGGACTGAAAGGGAGCAGTTCTTC. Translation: CASSYAGTEREQFF.

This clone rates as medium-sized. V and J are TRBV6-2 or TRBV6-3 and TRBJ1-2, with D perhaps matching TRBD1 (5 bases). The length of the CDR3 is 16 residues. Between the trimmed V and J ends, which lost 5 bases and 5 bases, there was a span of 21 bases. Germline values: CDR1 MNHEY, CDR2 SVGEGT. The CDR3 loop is CASSPYAGERWYGYTF. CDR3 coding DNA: TGTGCCAGCAGTCCCTACGCGGGGGAAAGGTGGTATGGCTACACCTTC.

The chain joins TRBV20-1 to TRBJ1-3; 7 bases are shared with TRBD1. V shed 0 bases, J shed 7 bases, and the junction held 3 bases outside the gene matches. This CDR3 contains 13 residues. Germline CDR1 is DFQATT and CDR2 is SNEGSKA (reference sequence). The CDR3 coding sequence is TGCAGTGCTAGAGATGGAGGGGGCAACACCATATATTTT. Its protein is CSARDGGGNTIYF.

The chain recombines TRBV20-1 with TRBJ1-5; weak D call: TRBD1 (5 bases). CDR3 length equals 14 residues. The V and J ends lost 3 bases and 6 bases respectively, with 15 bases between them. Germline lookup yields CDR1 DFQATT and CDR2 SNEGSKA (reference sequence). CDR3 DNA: TGCAGTGCTAGGCCGGGACCGTCCAGTCAGCCCCAGCATTTT. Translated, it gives CSARPGPSSQPQHF.

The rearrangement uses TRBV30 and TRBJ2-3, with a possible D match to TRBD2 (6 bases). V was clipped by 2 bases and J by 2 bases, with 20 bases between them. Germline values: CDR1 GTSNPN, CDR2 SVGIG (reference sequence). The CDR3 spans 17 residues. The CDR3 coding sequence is TGTGCCTGGAGTCGGGGCACACTAGCTGGAGCCACAGATACGCAGTATTTT. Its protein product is CAWSRGTLAGATDTQYF.

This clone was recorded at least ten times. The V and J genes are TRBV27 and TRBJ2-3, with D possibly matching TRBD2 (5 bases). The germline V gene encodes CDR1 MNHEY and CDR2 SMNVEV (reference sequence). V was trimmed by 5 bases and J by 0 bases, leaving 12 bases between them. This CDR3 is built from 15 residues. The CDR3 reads CASSGGGSSTDTQYF. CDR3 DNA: TGTGCCAGCAGTGGAGGCGGATCTAGCACAGATACGCAGTATTTT.

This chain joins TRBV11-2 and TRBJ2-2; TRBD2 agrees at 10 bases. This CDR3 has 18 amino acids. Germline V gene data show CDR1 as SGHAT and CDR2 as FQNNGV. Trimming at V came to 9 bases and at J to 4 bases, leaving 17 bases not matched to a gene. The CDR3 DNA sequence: TGTGCCAGAAGCACGGGGTGGACTAGCGGCTTTGTCACCGGGGAGCTGTTTTTT. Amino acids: CARSTGWTSGFVTGELFF.

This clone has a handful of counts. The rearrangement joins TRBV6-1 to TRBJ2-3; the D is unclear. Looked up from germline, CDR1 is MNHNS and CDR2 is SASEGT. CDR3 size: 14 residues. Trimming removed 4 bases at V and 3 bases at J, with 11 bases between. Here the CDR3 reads CASSASPRTDTQYF. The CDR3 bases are TGTGCCAGCAGTGCATCACCTCGGACAGATACGCAGTATTTT.

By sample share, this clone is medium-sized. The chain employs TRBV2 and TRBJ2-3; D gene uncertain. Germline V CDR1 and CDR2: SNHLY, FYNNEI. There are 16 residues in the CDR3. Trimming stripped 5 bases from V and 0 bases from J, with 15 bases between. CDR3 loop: CASSRIRATSTDTQYF. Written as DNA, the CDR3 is TGTGCCAGCAGTCGGATTCGGGCAACTAGCACAGATACGCAGTATTTT.

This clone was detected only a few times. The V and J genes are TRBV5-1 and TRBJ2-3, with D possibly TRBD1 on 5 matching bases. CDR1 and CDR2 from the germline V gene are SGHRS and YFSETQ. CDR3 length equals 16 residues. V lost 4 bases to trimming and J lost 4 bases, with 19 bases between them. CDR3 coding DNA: TGCGCCAGCAGCGTCCCCATAGGGGAAGGAGCAGATACGCAGTATTTT. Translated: CASSVPIGEGADTQYF. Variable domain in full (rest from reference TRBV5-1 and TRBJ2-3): KAGVTQTPRYLIKTRGQQVTLSCSPISGHRSVSWYQQTPGQGLQFLFEYFSETQRNKGNFPGRFSGRQFSNSRSEMNVSTLELGDSALYLCASSVPIGEGADTQYFGPGTRLTVL.

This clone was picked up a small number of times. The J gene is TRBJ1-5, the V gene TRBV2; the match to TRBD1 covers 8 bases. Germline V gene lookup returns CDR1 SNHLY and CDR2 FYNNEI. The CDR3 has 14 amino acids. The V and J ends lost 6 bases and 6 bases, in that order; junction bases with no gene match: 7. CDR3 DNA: TGTGCCAGCAGAGAACAGGGGGACGGTCAGCCCCAGCATTTT. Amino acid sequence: CASREQGDGQPQHF.

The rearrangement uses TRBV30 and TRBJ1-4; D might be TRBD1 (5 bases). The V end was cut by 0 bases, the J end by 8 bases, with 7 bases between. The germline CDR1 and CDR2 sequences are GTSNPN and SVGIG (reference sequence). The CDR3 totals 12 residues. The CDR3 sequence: CAWSVWGEKLFF. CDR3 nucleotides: TGTGCCTGGAGTGTGTGGGGGGAAAAACTGTTTTTT.

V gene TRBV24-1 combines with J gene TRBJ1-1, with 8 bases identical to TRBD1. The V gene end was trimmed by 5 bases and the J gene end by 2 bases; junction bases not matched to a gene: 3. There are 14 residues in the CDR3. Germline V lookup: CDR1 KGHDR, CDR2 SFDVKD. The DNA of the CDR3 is TGTGCCACCAGTGCCGGACAGGGAAACACTGAAGCTTTCTTT. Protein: CATSAGQGNTEAFF.

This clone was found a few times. This CDR3 is CASSAVRGFKNEAFF. The CDR3 nucleotides read TGTGCCAGCAGCGCCGTCAGGGGGTTCAAAAATGAAGCTTTCTTT. This chain joins TRBV11-1 and TRBJ1-1; 7 bases align to TRBD1. The junction had 13 bases not matched to a gene; V was cut back by 5 bases and J by 7 bases. Germline-derived CDR1 and CDR2 are SGHAT and FQDESV (reference sequence). The CDR3 is 15 amino acids. The whole variable domain, remainder taken from reference TRBV11-1 and TRBJ1-1, is EAEVAQSPRYKITEKSQAVAFWCDPISGHATLYWYRQILGQGPELLVQFQDESVVDDSQLPKDRFSAERLKGVDSTLKIQPAELGDSAMYLCASSAVRGFKNEAFFGQGTRLTVV.

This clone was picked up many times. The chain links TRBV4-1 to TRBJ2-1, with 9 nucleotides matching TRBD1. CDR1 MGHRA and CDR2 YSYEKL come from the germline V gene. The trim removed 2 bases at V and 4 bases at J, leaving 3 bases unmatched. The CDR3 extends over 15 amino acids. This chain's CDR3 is CASSQWDRDYNEQFF. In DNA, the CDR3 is TGCGCCAGCAGCCAATGGGACAGGGATTACAATGAGCAGTTCTTC.

The CDR3 loop is CASSPGQEETQYF. DNA for the CDR3: TGTGCCAGCAGTCCCGGACAGGAAGAGACCCAGTACTTC. This chain links TRBV6-1 with TRBJ2-5, with 7 bases that match TRBD1. V lost 5 bases, J lost 3 bases, and 3 bases stayed unmatched. The CDR3 spans 13 residues. Germline V CDR1 and CDR2: MNHNS, SASEGT.

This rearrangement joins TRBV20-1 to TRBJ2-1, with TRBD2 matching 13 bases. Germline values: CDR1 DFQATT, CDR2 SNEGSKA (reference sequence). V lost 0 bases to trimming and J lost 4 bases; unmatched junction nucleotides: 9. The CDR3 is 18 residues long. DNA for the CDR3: TGCAGTGCTAGAGATAGAGGCGGACTAGCGGGGGCATACAATGAGCAGTTCTTC. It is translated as CSARDRGGLAGAYNEQFF.